The 24 T cell receptor beta chains below all came from one sample that was sequenced in a study of technical replicates of blood from a handful of donors. Sequenced by immunoSEQ multiplex PCR; TCRdb stores in-frame clones only, minus some. The data show more than 80,000 clones, 96% seen once. The sequenced sample consisted of T cells isolated from PBMCs. The receptor set was obtained from a human donor in good health.

The chain recombines TRBV5-6 with TRBJ2-2; the match to TRBD2 covers 8 bases. The CDR3 extends over 17 amino acids. Germline loops: CDR1 SGHDT, CDR2 YYEEEE. V was clipped by 0 bases and J by 4 bases; unmatched bases: 8. In DNA, the CDR3 is TGTGCCAGCAGCTTGGGCTTTCGGGGGGGATTCACCGGGGAGCTGTTTTTT. Translating it yields CASSLGFRGGFTGELFF. Complete variable domain (other parts from reference TRBV5-6 and TRBJ2-2): DAGVTQSPTHLIKTRGQQVTLRCSPKSGHDTVSWYQQALGQGPQFIFQYYEEEERQRGNFPDRFSGHQFPNYSSELNVNALLLGDSALYLCASSLGFRGGFTGELFFGEGSRLTVL.

The rearrangement joins TRBV4-1 to TRBJ1-5, with TRBD1 identical over 11 bases. Germline assignment: CDR1 MGHRA and CDR2 YSYEKL. The junction had 5 bases not matched to a gene; V was cut back by 0 bases and J by 7 bases. CDR3 length: 16 amino acids. This CDR3 is CASSQEGQGAWQPQHF. CDR3 sequence (DNA): TGCGCCAGCAGCCAAGAAGGACAGGGGGCATGGCAGCCCCAGCATTTT.

The chain employs TRBV10-2 and TRBJ2-7, with 11 nucleotides matching TRBD2. V shed 3 bases, J shed 6 bases, and the junction held 7 bases outside the gene matches. The CDR3 has 15 residues. The germline CDR1 and CDR2 sequences are WSHSY and SAAADI. The CDR3 is CASSDLTSGNSEQYF. The DNA of the CDR3 is TGCGCCAGCAGTGACCTGACTAGCGGGAATTCCGAGCAGTACTTC.

This chain joins TRBV5-4 and TRBJ2-7; 8 bases are shared with TRBD1. Germline V CDR1 and CDR2: SGHNT, YYREEE (reference sequence). The CDR3 has 13 amino acids. Losses at the gene ends were 6 bases for V and 4 bases for J; bases not matched to a gene: 6. CDR3 loop: CASTSGQAYEQYF. CDR3 DNA sequence: TGTGCCAGCACCTCGGGACAGGCTTACGAGCAGTACTTC.

The J gene is TRBJ2-5, the V gene TRBV11-2; 8 nucleotides align to TRBD2. Germline CDR1 is SGHAT and CDR2 is FQNNGV. V lost 0 bases to trimming and J lost 2 bases; unmatched junction nucleotides: 5. The CDR3 is 16 amino acids. CDR3 coding DNA: TGTGCCAGCAGCTTAGATTCGGGAGGGGGTCAAGAGACCCAGTACTTC. Encoded protein: CASSLDSGGGQETQYF.

The V call is TRBV7-9, the J call TRBJ1-5, with D unclear. CDR3 length: 11 residues. The germline V and J ends were trimmed by 3 bases and 11 bases, with 8 bases remaining between them. Germline V CDR1 and CDR2: SEHNR, FQNEAQ (reference sequence). This CDR3 is CASSFDGTQHF. The CDR3 nucleotides are TGTGCCAGCAGCTTTGACGGGACCCAGCATTTT.

The J gene is TRBJ2-3, the V gene TRBV7-9; D may be TRBD2 (6 bases). V was trimmed by 2 bases and J by 5 bases, leaving 17 bases between them. Germline CDR1 and CDR2: SEHNR and FQNEAQ (reference sequence). The CDR3 has 16 amino acids. The CDR3 DNA follows: TGTGCCAGCAGCTTATTACGGGGGAGTGGTAGAGATACGCAGTATTTT. This gives the protein CASSLLRGSGRDTQYF.

The chain employs TRBV28 and TRBJ2-3, with a possible D match to TRBD2 (6 bases). Per germline, CDR1 MDHEN and CDR2 SYDVKM. The CDR3 runs 15 residues. Deletions cut 3 bases from V and 3 bases from J, with 13 bases between. CDR3 in amino acids: CASSFGLEGTDTQYF. The CDR3 DNA sequence: TGTGCCAGCAGTTTCGGACTGGAGGGGACAGATACGCAGTATTTT.

This clone is a singleton in its sample. Other DNA sequences in the sample encode the same CDR3. V usage is TRBV5-1 and J usage is TRBJ2-5, with D uncertain. The CDR3 totals 12 residues. The germline gives CDR1 SGHRS, CDR2 YFSETQ. Trimming pared 5 bases from V and 1 base from J, leaving 6 bases between. The chain's CDR3 is CASRRVQETQYF. The CDR3 DNA reads as TGCGCCAGCAGACGGGTCCAAGAGACCCAGTACTTC.

The V gene is TRBV6-1, the J gene TRBJ2-1; TRBD2 matches 7 bases. V trimming: 8 bases; J trimming: 4 bases; junction bases outside the gene matches: 5. CDR1 is MNHNS, CDR2 SASEGT, per germline. This CDR3 comprises 13 residues. The CDR3 here is CASGEGPYNEQFF. CDR3 in DNA: TGTGCCAGCGGGGAGGGACCTTACAATGAGCAGTTCTTC.

The V and J genes are TRBV29-1 and TRBJ2-7, with a possible D match to TRBD1 (6 bases). This CDR3 has 16 amino acids. In germline, CDR1 is SQVTM, CDR2 ANQGSEA. The V end was cut by 0 bases, the J end by 2 bases, with 17 bases between. The CDR3 bases are TGCAGCGTTGAAGATCCGGCCCAGGGGCCCACCTACGAGCAGTACTTC. The encoded protein is CSVEDPAQGPTYEQYF.

CDR3 nucleotide sequence: TGTGCCAGCAGCTTGCCCCTGGGGGGGAACACTGAAGCTTTCTTT. Translated: CASSLPLGGNTEAFF. The chain is built from TRBV5-6 and TRBJ1-1, with a tentative D call TRBD1 (5 bases). V gave up 1 base and J gave up 1 base, with 11 bases separating them. The CDR3 has 15 amino acids. The germline V gene encodes CDR1 SGHDT and CDR2 YYEEEE.

This clone was seen just once. As DNA, the CDR3 is TGTGCCAGCAGCTTGGTAGAAACGAACGAGCAGTACTTC. Residues: CASSLVETNEQYF. The chain couples TRBV7-9 to TRBJ2-7, with D unresolved. Germline lookup yields CDR1 SEHNR and CDR2 FQNEAQ (reference sequence). The CDR3 has 13 residues. The V and J ends lost 3 bases and 5 bases respectively, with 11 bases between them. The full variable domain, completed using reference TRBV7-9 and TRBJ2-7, is DTGVSQNPRHKITKRGQNVTFRCDPISEHNRLYWYRQTLGQGPEFLTYFQNEAQLEKSRLLSDRFSAERPKGSFSTLEIQRTEQGDSAMYLCASSLVETNEQYFGPGTRLTVT.

This clone was seen just once. V gene TRBV21-1 combines with J gene TRBJ1-4. TRBV21-1 is a pseudogene. The CDR3 spans 15 residues. CDR3 protein: CASSKTETLNEKLFF. Here the CDR3 DNA reads TGTGCCAGCAGCAAAACTGAAACGTTAAATGAAAAACTGTTTTTT.

The chain employs TRBV7-3 and TRBJ1-2; D possibly corresponds to TRBD1 (5 bases). Germline V gene sequence: CDR1 SGHTA, CDR2 FQGTGA. The CDR3 loop spans 11 amino acids. Trimming shortened V by 5 bases and J by 11 bases, and 12 bases separated the two germline ends. The CDR3 reads CASSVGLHYTF. In DNA, the CDR3 is TGTGCCAGCAGCGTGGGACTACATTACACCTTC.

The chain combines TRBV5-1 with TRBJ1-1, with 8 bases matching TRBD1. The CDR3 is made up of 15 amino acids. Looked up from germline, CDR1 is SGHRS and CDR2 is YFSETQ. Trimming removed 3 bases from V and 4 bases from J; junction bases left unmatched: 8. CDR3 in amino acids: CASSSQGALGTEAFF. The DNA for the CDR3 is TGCGCCAGCAGCTCCCAGGGGGCCTTGGGCACTGAAGCTTTCTTT.

This chain joins TRBV28 and TRBJ2-6; 9 positions agree with TRBD1. Germline CDR1 MDHEN, CDR2 SYDVKM. V lost 4 bases, J lost 1 base, and 8 bases stayed unmatched. CDR3 length equals 18 residues. The CDR3 protein is CASSSPGTGLSGANVLTF. The CDR3 DNA reads TGTGCCAGCAGTTCACCCGGGACAGGGTTATCTGGGGCCAACGTCCTGACTTTC. Complete variable domain (other parts from reference TRBV28 and TRBJ2-6): DVKVTQSSRYLVKRTGEKVFLECVQDMDHENMFWYRQDPGLGLRLIYFSYDVKMKEKGDIPEGYSVSREKKERFSLILESASTNQTSMYLCASSSPGTGLSGANVLTFGAGSRLTVL.

The V gene is TRBV19, the J gene TRBJ2-3; TRBD1 agrees at 7 bases. J gave up 3 bases and V 11 bases, and 8 bases lay outside the gene matches. Germline V gene sequence: CDR1 LNHDA, CDR2 SQIVND (reference sequence). The CDR3 runs to 13 residues. CDR3 loop: CASVRQGTDTQYF. Here the CDR3 DNA reads TGTGCCTCGGTGCGACAGGGAACAGATACGCAGTATTTT.

The CDR3 bases are TGTGCCAGGTTAACGGCAAAGCGATTCAATCTGCACCAACGCCAGCCCCAGCATTTT. Translating it yields CARLTAKRFNLHQRQPQHF. V gene TRBV9 combines with J gene TRBJ1-5; unclear D gene. Deletions cut 8 bases from V and 7 bases from J, with 34 bases between. CDR1 is SGDLS and CDR2 is YYNGEE in the germline V gene. This CDR3 is built from 19 residues.

This clone was counted only a few times. The chain carries TRBV27 and TRBJ1-1, with TRBD1 matching over 9 bases. V lost 4 bases to trimming and J lost 1 base; unmatched junction nucleotides: 1. Germline lookup yields CDR1 MNHEY and CDR2 SMNVEV (reference sequence). The CDR3 covers 14 residues. The CDR3 coding sequence is TGTGCCAGCAGTTGGGACAGGGCGAACACTGAAGCTTTCTTT. This sequence encodes CASSWDRANTEAFF.

The genes are TRBV11-3 and TRBJ2-7; the D gene is possibly TRBD2 (5 bases). Germline V gene data show CDR1 as SGHNT and CDR2 as YENEEA. This CDR3 has 15 amino acids. Trimming left V 5 bases short and J 1 base short, with 15 bases between. The CDR3 DNA is TGTGCCAGCAGCCGAGGAGGTTCCCAATCCTACGAGCAGTACTTC. Translation: CASSRGGSQSYEQYF.

The chain uses TRBV19 and TRBJ1-1; 8 bases fit TRBD1. CDR3 size: 14 residues. CDR1 LNHDA and CDR2 SQIVND come from the germline V gene (reference sequence). With V trimmed by 1 base and J by 5 bases, 3 bases remained unmatched. CDR3 amino acids: CASSIGQGLTEAFF. The CDR3 DNA reads TGTGCCAGTAGTATAGGACAGGGGCTAACTGAAGCTTTCTTT.

The V call is TRBV18, the J call TRBJ1-3, with TRBD1 identical over 7 bases. V dropped 6 bases and J dropped 7; count of bases not matched to a gene: 6. The CDR3 has 13 amino acids. Germline V gives CDR1 KGHSH, CDR2 LQKENI. This CDR3 reads CASSLDRANTIYF. In DNA, the CDR3 is TGTGCCAGCTCTCTCGACAGGGCGAACACCATATATTTT.

This clone showed up just once. The V gene is TRBV7-8, the J gene TRBJ1-1; 9 bases match TRBD1. The CDR3 is 15 amino acids. The germline gives CDR1 SGHVS, CDR2 FQNEAQ. The junction had 9 bases not matched to a gene; V was cut back by 5 bases and J by 5 bases. The CDR3 is CASSITGTGRTEAFF. The CDR3 DNA is TGTGCCAGCAGCATAACCGGGACAGGGAGGACTGAAGCTTTCTTT. The whole variable domain, remainder taken from reference TRBV7-8 and TRBJ1-1, is GAGVSQSPRYKVAKRGQDVALRCDPISGHVSLFWYQQALGQGPEFLTYFQNEAQLDKSGLPSDRFFAERPEGSVSTLKIQRTQQEDSAVYLCASSITGTGRTEAFFGQGTRLTVV.